This passage covers 21 T cell receptor beta chains from one sample sequenced in a study of identical twins. MiXCR, applied by TCRdb to the 5' RACE reads, yields one record per CDR3 protein. The sample has approximately 260,000 distinct CDR3 sequences, around an eighth seen once; the top ten hold approximately 8.8%. The sample was memory (CD45RO+) T cells sorted from blood. The receptors shown here come from a young woman in good health.

The chain recombines TRBV7-2 with TRBJ1-2; D is uncertain. The length of the CDR3 is 12 residues. V was shortened by 4 bases and J by 8 bases, with 11 bases between the two germline ends. Germline values: CDR1 SGHTA, CDR2 FQGNSA. The CDR3 bases are TGTGCCAGCAGCTACGAAGCACGGGGCTACACCTTC. This gives the protein CASSYEARGYTF.

This chain connects TRBV7-8 to TRBJ2-5, with D perhaps matching TRBD2 (6 bases). Germline loops: CDR1 SGHVS, CDR2 FQNEAQ. V lost 4 bases and J lost 3, with 15 bases in between. This CDR3 is built from 15 residues. The CDR3 DNA reads TGTGCCAGCAGCTGGGGGACTCAACGGGAAGAGACCCAGTACTTC. It is translated as CASSWGTQREETQYF.

The genes are TRBV27 and TRBJ2-7, with D perhaps TRBD1 (5 bases). CDR1 and CDR2 from the germline V gene are MNHEY and SMNVEV (reference sequence). This CDR3 contains 16 residues. Between the trimmed V and J ends, which lost 2 bases and 0 bases, there was a span of 14 bases. CDR3 residues: CASSLGWGRNSYEQYF. The CDR3 region has the DNA TGTGCCAGCAGTTTAGGTTGGGGCCGAAACTCCTACGAGCAGTACTTC.

V is TRBV20-1 and J is TRBJ1-3, with 7 bases that match TRBD1. CDR3 length equals 15 residues. V trimming: 1 base; J trimming: 4 bases; junction bases outside the gene matches: 7. CDR1 and CDR2 (germline): DFQATT, SNEGSKA (reference sequence). The CDR3 reads CSARAQGGRGNTIYF. As DNA, the CDR3 is TGCAGTGCTAGAGCCCAAGGGGGCCGGGGAAACACCATATATTTT.

This clonotype was counted ten times or more. This sequence joins TRBV20-1 and TRBJ2-3; 10 bases are a match to TRBD2. CDR1 and CDR2 from the germline V gene are DFQATT and SNEGSKA (reference sequence). V lost 3 bases, J lost 4 bases, and 7 bases stayed unmatched. This CDR3 spans 15 amino acids. This CDR3 is CSASLAGDAADTQYF. The CDR3 DNA is TGCAGTGCTAGTCTAGCGGGAGACGCTGCAGATACGCAGTATTTT.

The rearrangement uses TRBV6-1 and TRBJ2-1; D is unclear. The CDR3 is 15 amino acids. Trimming cost V 8 bases and J 7 bases, with 21 bases left between them. Germline CDR1 reads MNHNS; CDR2 reads SASEGT. CDR3 DNA sequence: TGTGCCAGCTCGGAAGGCCAAATGGGAAGGAATGAGCAGTTCTTC. Amino acids: CASSEGQMGRNEQFF.

The rearrangement uses TRBV6-1 and TRBJ2-7, with D tentatively TRBD1 or TRBD2 (5 bases each). The CDR3 length is 13 residues. Germline CDR1 is MNHNS and CDR2 is SASEGT. Trimming removed 10 bases from V and 2 bases from J, with 15 bases in between. The CDR3 DNA sequence: TGTGCCACTTCCCGAGGGGAAACCTACGAGCAGTACTTC. It codes for CATSRGETYEQYF.

This clonotype has a handful of counts. The CDR3 DNA reads TGCAGTGCTAGAAGAGCCGACAGAAACAGAGGGATCACTGAAGCTTTCTTT. It is translated as CSARRADRNRGITEAFF. The chain is built from TRBV20-1 and TRBJ1-1; possibly TRBD1 for D (5 bases). The CDR3 spans 17 residues. Germline V gives CDR1 DFQATT, CDR2 SNEGSKA (reference sequence). Trimming left V 2 bases short and J 4 bases short, with 23 bases between.

This clonotype was seen ten or more times. CDR3 bases: TGTGCCAGCCTACAGGGGCCTAAGAACACCGGGGAGCTGTTTTTT. Translation: CASLQGPKNTGELFF. This chain uses TRBV10-3 with TRBJ2-2; 7 nucleotides match TRBD1. The CDR3 totals 15 residues. The germline gives CDR1 ENHRY, CDR2 SYGVKD. The V gene end was trimmed by 10 bases and the J gene end by 1 base; junction bases not matched to a gene: 9.

This clonotype was seen more than once but under ten times. The chain uses TRBV5-4 and TRBJ2-3, with 10 bases matching TRBD2. Per germline, CDR1 SGHNT and CDR2 YYREEE (reference sequence). V trimming: 4 bases; J trimming: 6 bases; junction bases outside the gene matches: 8. The CDR3 has 15 amino acids. Written as DNA, the CDR3 is TGTGCCAGCAGCGTGGCGCAGGGACTAGCGGATACGCAGTATTTT. Its translation: CASSVAQGLADTQYF. The variable domain in full, with the rest retrieved from reference TRBV5-4 and TRBJ2-3, is ETGVTQSPTHLIKTRGQQVTLRCSSQSGHNTVSWYQQALGQGPQFIFQYYREEENGRGNFPPRFSGLQFPNYSSELNVNALELDDSALYLCASSVAQGLADTQYFGPGTRLTVL.

In regard to this clonotype: The junction departs from germline at one end; a sequencing error may be responsible. The V and J genes are TRBV11-2 and TRBJ2-1; 14 bases are a match to TRBD2. The CDR3 is 18 amino acids. The germline CDR1 and CDR2 sequences are SGHAT and FQNNGV. The CDR3: CSSSFRPGLAGASNEQFF. Written as DNA, the CDR3 is TGTTCCAGCAGCTTTCGCCCGGGACTAGCGGGGGCCAGCAATGAGCAGTTCTTC.

The chain employs TRBV6-1 and TRBJ2-6, with TRBD1 matching 7 bases. Trimming at V came to 6 bases and at J to 0 bases, leaving 8 bases not matched to a gene. Germline CDR1 and CDR2: MNHNS and SASEGT. This CDR3 comprises 17 residues. This CDR3 reads CASRRTGNPSGANVLTF. Written as DNA, the CDR3 is TGTGCCAGCAGGCGGACAGGAAACCCCTCTGGGGCCAACGTCCTGACTTTC.

The chain carries TRBV20-1 and TRBJ2-4; D is unresolved. Trimming shortened V by 6 bases and J by 8 bases, and 14 bases separated the two germline ends. CDR3 size: 12 residues. CDR1 is DFQATT and CDR2 is SNEGSKA in the germline V gene (reference sequence). The CDR3: CSAIPGEDIQYF. For the CDR3, the DNA is TGCAGTGCCATTCCGGGTGAGGACATTCAGTACTTC.

This chain links TRBV6-5 with TRBJ2-1; TRBD2 matches at 11 bases. After removal of 1 base from V and 3 bases from J, the junction contained 2 bases not matched to a gene. The CDR3 consists of 16 residues. Per the germline V gene, CDR1 is MNHEY and CDR2 is SVGAGI. The CDR3 sequence: CASSYLTSGDYNEQFF. The CDR3 DNA reads as TGTGCCAGCAGTTACTTGACTAGCGGGGACTACAATGAGCAGTTCTTC.

The chain is built from TRBV20-1 and TRBJ2-5; no definite D call. Germline V lookup: CDR1 DFQATT, CDR2 SNEGSKA (reference sequence). Between the trimmed V and J ends, which lost 3 bases and 2 bases, there was a span of 7 bases. The CDR3 covers 12 residues. The CDR3 protein is CSASLRQETQYF. CDR3 nucleotide sequence: TGCAGTGCTAGTCTTCGTCAAGAGACCCAGTACTTC.

V and J are TRBV2 and TRBJ2-2; 9 bases fit TRBD2. With 6 bases clipped from V and 4 bases from J, the junction kept 3 bases outside the gene matches. Germline lookup yields CDR1 SNHLY and CDR2 FYNNEI. This CDR3 comprises 14 residues. Written as DNA, the CDR3 is TGTGCCAGCAGGGGACTAGCCCCCACCGGGGAGCTGTTTTTT. Protein sequence: CASRGLAPTGELFF.

This clonotype appeared a few times. The chain combines TRBV7-9 with TRBJ2-7, with 9 positions matching TRBD2. The germline CDR1 and CDR2 sequences are SEHNR and FQNEAQ (reference sequence). This CDR3 has 13 amino acids. The V gene end was trimmed by 8 bases and the J gene end by 1 base; junction bases not matched to a gene: 3. The CDR3 DNA follows: TGTGCCAGCTGCCTAGCGGGATCCTACGAGCAGTACTTC. Its protein product is CASCLAGSYEQYF.

This clonotype was counted a single time. The chain employs TRBV6-1 and TRBJ1-5; 7 nucleotides line up with TRBD1. The junction had 10 bases not matched to a gene; V was cut back by 5 bases and J by 3 bases. Per germline, CDR1 MNHNS and CDR2 SASEGT. The length of the CDR3 is 16 residues. The CDR3 DNA reads as TGTGCCAGCAGTATTCTTCGTCAGGGGGTCAATCAGCCCCAGCATTTT. This codes for CASSILRQGVNQPQHF.

This clonotype was detected a few times. The chain links TRBV9 to TRBJ2-7, with 9 bases that match TRBD1. Germline V gene lookup returns CDR1 SGDLS and CDR2 YYNGEE. The CDR3 totals 15 residues. V lost 0 bases to trimming and J lost 4 bases; unmatched junction nucleotides: 5. CDR3 loop: CASSVGKDRGYEQYF. Written as DNA, the CDR3 is TGTGCCAGCAGCGTAGGGAAGGACAGGGGTTACGAGCAGTACTTC.

This clonotype was counted a few times. The genes are TRBV7-2 and TRBJ1-1; TRBD1 might be the D (5 bases). The CDR3 covers 13 residues. Germline V lookup: CDR1 SGHTA, CDR2 FQGNSA. V gave up 5 bases and J gave up 4 bases, with 11 bases separating them. The CDR3 is CASSLKGITEAFF. The CDR3 nucleotides are TGTGCCAGCAGCCTCAAGGGGATCACTGAAGCTTTCTTT.

V usage is TRBV5-1 and J usage is TRBJ2-7; D might be TRBD1 or TRBD2, each matching 6 bases. Trimming removed 5 bases from V and 13 bases from J, with 28 bases in between. Germline lookup yields CDR1 SGHRS and CDR2 YFSETQ. This CDR3 region has 15 residues. This chain's CDR3 is CASSLRGYREETGYF. CDR3 in DNA: TGCGCCAGCAGTTTGAGGGGCTACAGGGAGGAAACGGGATACTTC.